This T cell receptor beta chain was documented in a study of beta chain features in type 1 diabetes. Overall study findings and caveats: In every one of the four CD4+ subsets, TCRB CDR3s were moderately but significantly shorter in Type 1 diabetes patients.

Averaging roughly 120 mL, one heparinised blood draw came from each individual donor. This clone was detected only a few times. The antigen is undetermined. The CDR3 has 12 amino acids. Trimming removed 2 bases at V and 3 bases at J, with 4 bases between. CDR1 is SGHAT, CDR2 FQNNGV, per germline. The isolated RNA, all of it, was reverse transcribed, so expressed TCRB transcripts were what got sequenced. Produced via immunoSEQ multiplex PCR; TCRdb's table is partial and in-frame only. The table lists 500,000 to 800,000 clones, roughly 12% of them singletons. The rearrangement uses TRBV11-2 and TRBJ1-2; no firm D call. The sample taken for sequencing was naive CD4+ T cells from blood. This receptor was identified in a man aged 25 to 45 with type 1 diabetes. The CDR3 sequence: CASSLTDYGYTF. CDR3 in DNA: TGTGCCAGCAGCTTAACAGACTATGGCTACACCTTC.